This TCR beta chain came from a study of shared clonotypes between healthy human individuals (dated by TCRdb to about 2020). In terms of the full investigation: The cohort included three men and a couple of women between 18 and 49 years of age. Per donor, three plates each were used for CD4 naive and CD4 memory, two for CD8 naive, and one for CD8 memory. The study deeply sequenced blood TCR repertoires of roughly five healthy adults to estimate repertoire size and the extent of clonotype sharing between individuals. To increase sequencing depth and limit assay-specific biases, TCR repertoire library preparation and sequencing were carried out by different laboratories using diverse techniques. Each donor's leukapheresis produced roughly between roughly 0.9 and 8.9 billion PBMCs. On the study overall, not on this receptor specifically: Incomplete sequencing was indicated by rarefaction of sorted-subset datasets, despite the large sequencing depth. Compared with non-shared clonotypes, clonotypes shared by all four sorted-subset donors had higher generation probabilities. Sampling was restricted to blood, and TCR repertoires in tissues likely differ from the TCR repertoires found in blood. The genetic and exposure-history diversity represented was limited by the small number of donors. Naive subsets generally had larger estimated clonotype richness than memory subsets did. Pairwise subsampling indicated that sequencing depth was expected to affect the degree of clonotype sharing among donors. When four donors were compared, the shared fraction of clonotypes was about 5.2% for naive CD4, around 4% for naive CD8, 2% to 2.5% for memory CD4, and 0.4% for memory CD8.

CDR1 and CDR2 are drawn from the germline V gene: SGHAT, FQNNGV. The cysteine opens and the phenylalanine closes a CDR3 of 15 amino acids. Only the CDR3 part of the read is kept: 45 bases, read in frame from the first base. Cut back by 1 base and 6 bases, the V and J ends lie 12 bases apart. Details on this clone: It lacks a known antigen. No base qualities exist here, and no much larger clone lies one base off it.

CD8 naive samples consisted of CD45RO-negative cells that were positively selected for CCR7, yielding a CD45RA+CCR7+ population without TemRA cells. The donors were healthy, HIV-negative adults who had no recently reported acute infections or vaccinations. Only Caucasian adults living in Nashville, Tennessee, USA were represented among the donors. Blood was collected by leukapheresis, and PBMCs were isolated by Ficoll-Histopaque density gradient centrifugation and then cryopreserved in liquid nitrogen vapor phase. Purity and quantity of every magnetically sorted T cell population were checked by analytical flow cytometry. Genomic DNA was isolated from every sorted fraction and measured by UV absorbance on a Nanodrop 2000c. Using the deep immunoSEQ assay, TCR CDR3 regions were amplified from genomic DNA by multiplex PCR. Genomic DNA extracted from each cell subset was distributed evenly over all wells of several immunoSEQ 96-well plates, and each plate served as one replicate. For sorted subsets, each replicate PCR was loaded with approximately 0.2 ug genomic DNA, equivalent to about 33,000 T cell genomes. Purified libraries were quantified with a Qubit 3.0 fluorometer, sized on a Bioanalyzer 2100, and re-quantified with the KAPA Library Quantification kit. Every immunoSEQ 96-well plate was sequenced on a separate single-read 150-cycle Illumina NextSeq 550 flow cell. The study's processing was this. Because only junctional sequences without quality scores were contained in the immunoSEQ output, filtering matching that applied to full-length reads could not be performed. Sequences were annotated with PyIR, a Python wrapper for IgBLAST v1.9, using IMGT germline references to assign V/J genes and CDR3. Reads were filtered out if the reads had weak V/J assignments (E-value above 1e-6), no CDR3, stop codons, out-of-frame junctions, or ambiguous translated residues. V3J clonotypes were defined as sequences sharing an identical inferred V gene, J gene, and CDR3 amino acid sequence. Percentage overlap between repertoires was computed as shared unique clonotypes divided by the size of the smaller repertoire. RTK rarefaction, the Chao1 estimator, and Recon v2.1 estimates of unobserved clonotypes were used to assess repertoire richness. OLGA was used to compute generation probabilities for all TCRbeta clonotypes that the gDNA method yielded from several donors. Here the immuneACCESS table is served through TCRdb, limited to in-frame sequences with V and J called. Missing clones are a known gap in these copies; in checked studies unresolved V genes cover under half, and the rest lacks a known reason. V, J and clone size are taken as reported in that table, and D and trimming were inferred from the DNA itself. The sample table holds 700,000 to 950,000 clones, of which about 96% were seen once. The top ten clones comprise around 0.25% of the sample.

This receptor was taken from a man aged 25 to 40 in good health. The specimen sequenced was naive CD8+ T cells sorted from blood. The cell subset or site label for this specimen denotes: CD45RA+CCR7+. This chain joins TRBV11-2 to TRBJ2-2, with a tentative D gene TRBD1 over 6 matching bases. Read as DNA, the sequence is TGTGCCAGCAGCTTAGTGAACAGGGACCCCGGGGAGCTGTTTTTT. Its product reads: CASSLVNRDPGELFF.